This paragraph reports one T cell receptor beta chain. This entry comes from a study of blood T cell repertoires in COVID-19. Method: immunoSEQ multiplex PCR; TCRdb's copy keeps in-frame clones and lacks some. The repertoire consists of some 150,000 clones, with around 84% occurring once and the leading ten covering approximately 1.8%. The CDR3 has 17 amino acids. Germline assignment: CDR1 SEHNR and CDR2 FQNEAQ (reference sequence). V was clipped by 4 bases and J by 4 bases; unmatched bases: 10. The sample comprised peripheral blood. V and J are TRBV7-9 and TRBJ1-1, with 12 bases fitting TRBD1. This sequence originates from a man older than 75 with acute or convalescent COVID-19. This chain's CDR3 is CASSSGTGGSRATEAFF. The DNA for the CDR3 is TGTGCCAGCAGCTCTGGGACAGGGGGCAGTCGGGCCACTGAAGCTTTCTTT.